Presented here are 15 T cell receptor beta chains from one specimen sequenced in a study of T cell repertoires in aging, cancer and after chemotherapy. The template was genomic DNA from peripheral blood, not RNA. Rearranged V-D-J TRB sequences were amplified with a mixed TRB-A/B primer pool. In TCRdb, the multiplex PCR reads were re-called with MiXCR into one record per CDR3 protein. This sample has around 5,000 distinct CDR3 sequences, with around a fifth found just once. Material for sequencing was blood. All receptors come from a human donor in good health. The donor label of this sample is uncertain.

This clonotype qualifies as medium-sized. The V call is TRBV5-5, the J call TRBJ2-2; D is ambiguous. The CDR3 has 12 residues. Per germline, CDR1 SGHKS and CDR2 YYEKEE (reference sequence). V was pared by 1 base and J by 6 bases, with 4 bases between. The CDR3 region has the DNA TGTGCCAGCAGCTTGATAGCCGGGGAGCTGTTTTTT. This encodes CASSLIAGELFF. The complete variable domain, with remaining parts taken from reference TRBV5-5 and TRBJ2-2, reads DAGVTQSPTHLIKTRGQQVTLRCSPISGHKSVSWYQQVLGQGPQFIFQYYEKEERGRGNFPDRFSARQFPNYSSELNVNALLLGDSALYLCASSLIAGELFFGEGSRLTVL.

By share, this clonotype ranks as medium-sized. The chain recombines TRBV5-5 with TRBJ2-3, with D perhaps TRBD2 (6 bases). V shed 10 bases and J shed 6 bases, with 18 bases lying between them. The CDR3 totals 13 residues. Germline V CDR1 and CDR2: SGHKS, YYEKEE (reference sequence). The CDR3 nucleotides read TGTGCCGCGGGGCCGGGGGTAGGGGATACGCAGTATTTT. Protein product: CAAGPGVGDTQYF.

The rearrangement joins TRBV11-2 to TRBJ2-7; D is unresolved. Looked up from germline, CDR1 is SGHAT and CDR2 is FQNNGV. The CDR3 has 9 amino acids. The CDR3 protein is CGQYHEQYF. CDR3 DNA: TGTGGGCAGTACCACGAGCAGTACTTC.

Worth noting for this clonotype: This may come from a read error, since a much larger clone is one base off. This chain links TRBV5-4 with TRBJ2-3, with 10 bases identical to TRBD1. This CDR3 has 15 residues. CDR1 and CDR2 (germline): SGHNT, YYREEE (reference sequence). In DNA, the CDR3 is TGTGCCAGCAGCCTGGGGGGACAGGGGTCAGATACGCGGTATTTT. Translating it yields CASSLGGQGSDTRYF.

In this sample, this clonotype is medium-sized. The chain uses TRBV5-4 and TRBJ2-2; 9 bases align to TRBD1. Trimming removed 4 bases from V and 6 bases from J; junction bases left unmatched: 1. The CDR3 sequence is 13 residues long. Per germline, CDR1 SGHNT and CDR2 YYREEE (reference sequence). In DNA, the CDR3 is TGTGCCAGCAGCCGACAGGGGGCCGGGGAGCTGTTTTTT. Amino acid sequence: CASSRQGAGELFF.

The V call is TRBV12-3 or TRBV12-4, the J call TRBJ2-7; no clear D. Trimming took off 5 bases at V and 1 base at J, with 9 bases between the two ends. The CDR3 is made up of 13 amino acids. The CDR3, as DNA: TGTGCCAGCAGTGCCCCTGGGTCCTACGAGCAGTACTTC. Protein sequence: CASSAPGSYEQYF.

The sample holds a few counts of this clonotype. V usage is TRBV18 and J usage is TRBJ1-1, with TRBD1 as a possible D gene (6 bases). Germline V CDR1 and CDR2: KGHSH, LQKENI. This CDR3 is 14 amino acids long. V lost 1 base to trimming and J lost 3 bases, with 9 bases between them. For the CDR3, the DNA is TGTGCCAGCTCACCACGTGAGGGGGACACTGAAGCTTTCTTT. Translating gives CASSPREGDTEAFF.

Notes on this clonotype: A clone one base away is much larger, so this may be a read error. J is TRBJ1-2 and V is TRBV6-5; D is ambiguous. Germline CDR1 reads MNHEY; CDR2 reads SVGAGI. Deletions cut 11 bases from V and 2 bases from J, with 15 bases between. The CDR3 totals 13 residues. The CDR3 here is CASNGATNYGYTF. The CDR3 bases are TGTGCCTCAAACGGAGCGACAAACTATGGCTACACCTTC.

In its sample, this clonotype is medium-sized. The gene calls are TRBV12-3 or TRBV12-4 and TRBJ1-1; 9 bases are shared with TRBD1. This CDR3 is 12 amino acids long. The trim removed 6 bases at V and 7 bases at J, leaving 3 bases unmatched. The CDR3 DNA sequence: TGTGCCAGCAGCGGGACAGGGATTGAAGCTTTCTTT. As protein: CASSGTGIEAFF.

By share, this clonotype ranks as medium-sized. The CDR3 spells CASYAQGKWDEQYF. The CDR3 DNA follows: TGTGCCAGCTATGCCCAGGGGAAATGGGACGAGCAGTACTTC. This sequence joins TRBV6-5 and TRBJ2-7; perhaps TRBD1 as D (6 bases). This CDR3 spans 14 amino acids. Trimming left V 8 bases short and J 5 bases short, with 19 bases between. The germline V gene encodes CDR1 MNHEY and CDR2 SVGAGI.

Details on this clonotype: A much larger clone differs by one base, so this may be a read error. The rearrangement links TRBV18 to TRBJ1-6; no firm D call. CDR3 length: 14 residues. Germline V gene sequence: CDR1 KGHSH, CDR2 LQKENI. CDR3 coding DNA: TGTGCCAGCTCGGGGAGCTCCTATAATTCACACCTCCACTTT. Its protein product is CASSGSSYNSHLHF.

Within the sample, this clonotype is medium-sized (0.01 to 0.1%). V gene TRBV30 combines with J gene TRBJ1-6; 9 bases map to TRBD1. This CDR3 has 20 residues. Looked up from germline, CDR1 is GTSNPN and CDR2 is SVGIG (reference sequence). Trimming at V came to 4 bases and at J to 5 bases, leaving 21 bases not matched to a gene. The CDR3 sequence: CAWKEMRITGTGPHNSPLHF. For the CDR3, the DNA is TGTGCCTGGAAAGAAATGCGGATCACCGGGACAGGGCCCCATAATTCACCCCTCCACTTT.

This clonotype is categorized as medium-sized (0.01 to 0.1%). This sequence joins TRBV19 and TRBJ1-5; tentative D call: TRBD1 (5 bases). Trimming removed 0 bases from V and 1 base from J, with 13 bases in between. The CDR3 extends over 17 amino acids. Germline CDR1 and CDR2: LNHDA and SQIVND (reference sequence). Here the CDR3 DNA reads TGTGCCAGTAGTATAGATCATCAGGGAGCAAGCAATCAGCCCCAGCATTTT. It translates to CASSIDHQGASNQPQHF.

Sample share makes this clonotype medium-sized (0.01 to 0.1%). The chain employs TRBV10-3 and TRBJ2-7, with TRBD2 identical over 14 bases. J was trimmed by 6 bases and V by 2 bases; bases with no gene match: 3. The germline V gene encodes CDR1 ENHRY and CDR2 SYGVKD. This CDR3 region has 15 residues. This CDR3 is CAISERTSGRSEQYF. The CDR3, as DNA: TGTGCCATCAGTGAGAGGACTAGCGGGAGGTCCGAGCAGTACTTC.

This clonotype is labeled large. The rearrangement links TRBV6-5 to TRBJ2-1, with 8 bases identical to TRBD2. The length of the CDR3 is 14 residues. The J segment lost 9 bases and the V segment lost 4 bases, leaving 8 bases of the junction unmatched. Per the germline V gene, CDR1 is MNHEY and CDR2 is SVGAGI. CDR3 sequence reads: CASSLNGGEGEQFF. The CDR3, as DNA: TGTGCCAGCAGTTTGAACGGGGGGGAGGGTGAGCAGTTCTTC.